This TCR beta chain was identified in a study of human T cells and chemical hapten exposure. Whole-study context: Small pooled library volume differences mainly caused per-sample TCR yield variation.

Study-level results: There was a positive correlation between PT1 expanded TCR counts and patch test score.

Via MiXCR, TCRdb re-called the RACE reads, giving one row per CDR3 protein. The sample lists 150,000 to 200,000 distinct CDR3 sequences, around 30% occurring once. Trimming took 2 bases from V and 4 from J; bases not matched to a gene: 5. Per germline, CDR1 SGHRS and CDR2 YFSETQ. The CDR3 loop spans 14 amino acids. The time point is: pre-sensitization, week 0. Treatment: therapeutic diphenylcyclopropenone sensitization with weekly scalp DPC. Those who donated were patients with alopecia, 18 to 70 years of age, and suitable for DPC. On this clonotype itself: The antigen is not known.

The sequencing here drew on whole blood, taken in connection with sensitization to the hapten diphenylcyclopropenone (DPC). The TCR sequence derives from a woman in her 30s with alopecia areata. Some clones in this sample may be carry-over from other donors' samples. This sequence joins TRBV5-1 and TRBJ1-1; 7 nucleotides match TRBD1. The CDR3 reads CASSFGRGSTEAFF. The DNA for the CDR3 is TGCGCCAGCAGCTTCGGCAGGGGGAGCACTGAAGCTTTCTTT.